Listed below are T cell receptor beta chains from one sample, sequenced in a study of OX40 agonist ivuxolimab in advanced cancers. TCRdb keeps only in-frame clones here, not all; method: immunoSEQ multiplex PCR. The sample lists 100,000 to 120,000 clones; roughly nine tenths were seen once. The sample was CD4+ or CD8+ T cells sorted from blood, taken in a trial of the OX40 agonist ivuxolimab. The source of these receptors is an adult with an advanced solid tumor such as melanoma, head and neck, liver or kidney cancer. Each CDR3 is given with its conserved first and last residue. D genes are given only for firm matches. For some rows the clone size is stated as once, few or many, or as a class when expanded; others skip it.

clone size,D gene,J gene,V gene,CDR3 protein,CDR3 DNA
-,TRBD2,TRBJ2-7,TRBV9,CASSVDGGSFYEQYF,TGTGCCAGCAGCGTAGACGGGGGGAGCTTCTACGAGCAGTACTTC
-,TRBD2,TRBJ2-3,TRBV30,CAYSSGTSTDTQYF,TGTGCCTACTCTAGCGGGACTAGCACAGATACGCAGTATTTT
-,-,TRBJ2-5,TRBV30,CAWSRGQFETQYF,TGTGCCTGGAGTCGAGGGCAGTTTGAGACCCAGTACTTC
-,-,TRBJ1-4,TRBV20-1,CSAKESGKLFF,TGCAGTGCTAAGGAAAGTGGGAAACTGTTTTTT
-,TRBD1,TRBJ2-6,TRBV16,CASSQDVGDRHSGANVLTF,TGTGCCAGCAGCCAAGATGTTGGGGACAGGCACTCTGGGGCCAACGTCCTGACTTTC
-,TRBD1,TRBJ1-5,TRBV7-2,CASSLYRGLQHF,TGTGCCAGCAGCTTATACAGGGGGCTCCAGCATTTT
-,-,TRBJ1-3,TRBV10-3,CAIRLSGNTIYF,TGTGCCATCAGACTCTCTGGAAACACCATATATTTT
-,-,TRBJ2-2,TRBV6-1,CASQQYSLNTGELFF,TGTGCCAGCCAACAGTACAGCCTTAACACCGGGGAGCTGTTTTTT
-,-,TRBJ2-7,TRBV18,CASSPKLAGTGEQYF,TGTGCCAGCTCACCAAAACTAGCGGGGACAGGGGAGCAGTACTTC
once,-,TRBJ2-5,TRBV7-7,CASRRQDQETQYF,TGTGCTAGCAGGAGACAGGATCAAGAGACCCAGTACTTC
-,-,TRBJ1-1,TRBV27,CASSLHRAITEAFF,TGTGCCAGCAGCTTACACAGAGCAATCACTGAAGCTTTCTTT
-,TRBD1,TRBJ1-2,TRBV9,CASSVGDREWYGYTF,TGTGCCAGCAGCGTAGGGGACAGGGAATGGTATGGCTACACCTTC